The T cell receptor (beta chain) described here comes from a study of regulatory T cells in long-lasting Graves disease. For TCR beta, libraries came from iRepertoire HTBI primers and Arm-PCR of CDR3 regions. MiXCR, applied by TCRdb to the multiplex PCR reads, yields one record per CDR3 protein. The table lists 350,000 to 450,000 distinct CDR3 sequences, 15% of them singletons. This clonotype has a count of ten or more. Described time point: newly diagnosed GD, antithyroid drugs for less than 3 months. Researchers made the TCR library from RNA that was extracted from PBMCs. This sample was also put to use in a study of T cells in Graves' hyperthyroidism and ophthalmopathy. That study adds: Exclusion followed for patients with uncontrolled infection, other autoimmune disease, pregnancy or lactation. When the TCR CDR3 underwent first-round RT-PCR, the HTBI primer set was used.

The TCR comes from a woman between 35 and 50 years old with Graves disease. The starting material was peripheral blood mononuclear cells (PBMCs), obtained at new diagnosis, from a patient treated with antithyroid drugs.

In nucleotides, the CDR3 is TGTGCCAGCAGAAACTTTCATAGCACAGATACGCAGTATTTT. Translated, it gives CASRNFHSTDTQYF. The chain recombines TRBV28 with TRBJ2-3; no reliable D call. Trimming took off 6 bases at V and 0 bases at J, with 10 bases between the two ends. The germline CDR1 and CDR2 sequences are MDHEN and SYDVKM. The CDR3 contains 14 residues.